Below, 26 T cell receptor beta chains from the same sample are listed, as sequenced in a study of blood T cells in healthy people across ages. Using a J-beta primer mix together with a sample-barcoded 5' primer, a second PCR was run for 7 to 11 cycles. One entry per CDR3 protein, called by TCRdb with MiXCR from the 5' RACE reads. The table records about 1.4 million distinct CDR3 sequences, roughly 64% of them present only once. Sequenced: blood. Receptors were obtained from a man in his late teens or twenties in good health.

V and J are TRBV28 and TRBJ2-3, with D possibly TRBD1 on 6 matching bases. Per the germline V gene, CDR1 is MDHEN and CDR2 is SYDVKM. CDR3 size: 14 residues. Trimming took 10 bases from V and 5 from J, leaving 19 bases between them. CDR3 residues: CATHRDTRRDTQYF. The CDR3 region has the DNA TGTGCCACCCACCGGGACACGAGGAGAGATACGCAGTATTTT.

V is TRBV18 and J is TRBJ2-3; perhaps TRBD2 as D (6 bases). Germline CDR1 is KGHSH and CDR2 is LQKENI. The CDR3 is made up of 18 amino acids. V dropped 3 bases and J dropped 0 bases, with 19 bases sitting between them. Here the CDR3 reads CASSPLALMEQSTDTQYF. CDR3 sequence (DNA): TGTGCCAGCTCACCCCTAGCGTTAATGGAGCAAAGCACAGATACGCAGTATTTT.

This clonotype was seen only once. CDR3 in DNA: TGTGCCAGCAGTTACTCCTGGGGACAGAGCTCCTACGAGCAGTACTTC. It encodes CASSYSWGQSSYEQYF. This rearrangement joins TRBV6-5 to TRBJ2-7; 7 bases map to TRBD1. Germline lookup yields CDR1 MNHEY and CDR2 SVGAGI. The CDR3 has 16 amino acids. V shed 0 bases and J 0 bases; nucleotides not matched to a gene: 5.

The V and J genes are TRBV5-1 and TRBJ1-4; tentatively, D is TRBD1 (6 bases). Trimming took off 0 bases at V and 7 bases at J, with 13 bases between the two ends. The CDR3 length is 15 residues. Germline CDR1 is SGHRS and CDR2 is YFSETQ. CDR3 in amino acids: CASSLAQGGGEKLFF. The CDR3 DNA sequence: TGCGCCAGCAGCTTGGCACAGGGCGGAGGTGAAAAACTGTTTTTT.

The CDR3 DNA is TGTGCCAGCAGTTTTCGCCGCGTGGCGGGGGCGAACATTCAGTACTTC. It encodes CASSFRRVAGANIQYF. J is TRBJ2-4 and V is TRBV27; weak D call: TRBD2 (7 bases). Trimming shortened V by 3 bases and J by 7 bases, and 19 bases separated the two germline ends. The CDR3 spans 16 residues. Germline V gives CDR1 MNHEY, CDR2 SMNVEV (reference sequence).

The chain combines TRBV27 with TRBJ2-7, with 9 bases identical to TRBD2. CDR1 is MNHEY and CDR2 is SMNVEV in the germline V gene (reference sequence). This CDR3 is built from 15 residues. Unmatched junction bases numbered 6, after V lost 6 bases and J lost 0 bases. CDR3 sequence (DNA): TGTGCCAGCAGGAAGAATAGCGGGAGCTCCTACGAGCAGTACTTC. Protein sequence: CASRKNSGSSYEQYF.

A note on this clonotype: A read error may account for a junction end that differs from germline. V and J are TRBV2 and TRBJ2-3; either TRBD1 or TRBD2 may supply D (5 bases each). The germline CDR1 and CDR2 sequences are SNHLY and FYNNEI. The CDR3 is 15 amino acids. In DNA form, the CDR3 reads TGTGCCAGCAGTACCGGGACCCTCAGCACAGTTACGCAGTATTTT. Encoded protein: CASSTGTLSTVTQYF.

V and J are TRBV29-1 and TRBJ2-1; unclear D gene. Germline-derived CDR1 and CDR2 are SQVTM and ANQGSEA. The CDR3 spans 13 residues. Trimming left V 6 bases short and J 7 bases short, with 16 bases between. Here the CDR3 DNA reads TGCAGCGTCCACGATGCTCTAGGTAATGAGCAGTTCTTC. Translating gives CSVHDALGNEQFF.

In this sample, this clonotype turned up once. A single base separates this from a much larger clone, so it may be a read error. The chain has TRBV7-9 and TRBJ2-1; the D gene is possibly TRBD2 (6 bases). CDR1 SEHNR and CDR2 FQNEAQ come from the germline V gene (reference sequence). The CDR3 length is 11 residues. CDR3 in amino acids: CSSSLADEQFF. Written as DNA, the CDR3 is TGTTCCAGCAGCTTAGCGGATGAGCAGTTCTTC.

The rearrangement uses TRBV29-1 and TRBJ2-7; no reliable D call. CDR3 length: 12 amino acids. Germline V CDR1 and CDR2: SQVTM, ANQGSEA. With 5 bases removed from V and 0 bases from J, the gap between germline ends came to 8 bases. As DNA, the CDR3 is TGCAGCGTTAAATTGAACTCCTACGAGCAGTACTTC. The encoded protein is CSVKLNSYEQYF.

This clonotype has only a few counts. This chain joins TRBV28 and TRBJ2-7; the match to TRBD2 covers 11 bases. The V gene's germline CDR1 is MDHEN and CDR2 SYDVKM. Trimming removed 8 bases from V and 2 bases from J; junction bases left unmatched: 14. CDR3 size: 17 residues. CDR3: CASSPLPLAGDAYEQYF. In DNA, the CDR3 is TGTGCCAGCTCTCCCCTTCCACTAGCGGGAGATGCCTACGAGCAGTACTTC. Looking up the rest from reference TRBV28 and TRBJ2-7 gives the full variable domain: DVKVTQSSRYLVKRTGEKVFLECVQDMDHENMFWYRQDPGLGLRLIYFSYDVKMKEKGDIPEGYSVSREKKERFSLILESASTNQTSMYLCASSPLPLAGDAYEQYFGPGTRLTVT.

The genes are TRBV7-2 and TRBJ2-7; no clear D gene. Germline V CDR1 and CDR2: SGHTA, FQGNSA. The CDR3 spans 13 residues. V gave up 5 bases and J gave up 3 bases, with 11 bases separating them. CDR3 amino acids: CASSRNPNYEQYF. The CDR3 DNA is TGTGCCAGCAGCCGGAACCCAAACTACGAGCAGTACTTC.

J is TRBJ2-2 and V is TRBV2; D might be TRBD2 (6 bases). The V gene lost 5 bases and the J gene lost 5 bases, with 9 bases spanning the gap. The CDR3 is 13 residues long. Germline CDR1 reads SNHLY; CDR2 reads FYNNEI. CDR3 sequence (DNA): TGTGCCAGCAGTCGAAGCGGGACCGGGGAGCTGTTTTTT. Encoded protein: CASSRSGTGELFF.

The chain links TRBV6-2 or TRBV6-3 to TRBJ1-1; D gene uncertain. Germline V gene lookup returns CDR1 MNHEY and CDR2 SVGEGT. The CDR3 runs 14 residues. V lost 4 bases, J lost 4 bases, and 13 bases lay in between. Here the CDR3 reads CASSSEGASTEAFF. CDR3 nucleotide sequence: TGTGCCAGCAGTTCGGAGGGCGCGAGCACTGAAGCTTTCTTT.

This clonotype was observed a handful of times. V and J are TRBV12-3 or TRBV12-4 and TRBJ2-1, with D tentatively TRBD2 (6 bases). Between the trimmed V and J ends, which lost 4 bases and 4 bases, there was a span of 20 bases. The CDR3 runs to 17 residues. The CDR3 region has the DNA TGTGCCAGCAGTTCCACGCCCGGGGCTAGCGCGTACAATGAGCAGTTCTTC. Its translation: CASSSTPGASAYNEQFF.

The chain has TRBV5-1 and TRBJ2-1; no clear D gene. In germline, CDR1 is SGHRS, CDR2 YFSETQ. The CDR3 has 14 amino acids. V lost 0 bases and J 6 bases, leaving 10 bases between the germline ends. CDR3 nucleotide sequence: TGCGCCAGCAGCTTGGTTTCGGGCCCCAATGAGCAGTTCTTC. Residues: CASSLVSGPNEQFF. Full variable domain (rest looked up from reference TRBV5-1 and TRBJ2-1): KAGVTQTPRYLIKTRGQQVTLSCSPISGHRSVSWYQQTPGQGLQFLFEYFSETQRNKGNFPGRFSGRQFSNSRSEMNVSTLELGDSALYLCASSLVSGPNEQFFGPGTRLTVL.

The chain couples TRBV6-5 to TRBJ1-2; D remains ambiguous. Germline V gene data show CDR1 as MNHEY and CDR2 as SVGAGI. This CDR3 has 13 residues. V was cut by 2 bases and J by 4 bases, with 8 bases left in between. The CDR3 reads CASSYRQVYGYTF. Here the CDR3 DNA reads TGTGCCAGCAGTTACAGGCAGGTCTATGGCTACACCTTC.

J is TRBJ1-5 and V is TRBV6-1, with 7 positions matching TRBD1. This CDR3 is built from 17 residues. Germline lookup yields CDR1 MNHNS and CDR2 SASEGT. V shed 6 bases and J 0 bases; nucleotides not matched to a gene: 11. The CDR3 is CASSFGQAPYSNQPQHF. CDR3 DNA: TGTGCCAGCAGCTTCGGACAGGCACCCTATAGCAATCAGCCCCAGCATTTT.

This chain uses TRBV20-1 with TRBJ2-4; D might be TRBD1 (6 bases). Germline values: CDR1 DFQATT, CDR2 SNEGSKA (reference sequence). This CDR3 contains 12 residues. Trimming took off 4 bases at V and 7 bases at J, with 11 bases between the two ends. The CDR3 loop is CSAMGALNIQYF. Here the CDR3 DNA reads TGCAGTGCTATGGGGGCATTGAACATTCAGTACTTC.

The chain joins TRBV7-2 to TRBJ2-7; D gene unclear. CDR3 length: 16 amino acids. From germline, CDR1 is SGHTA and CDR2 FQGNSA. Trimming pared 5 bases from V and 0 bases from J, leaving 17 bases between. Written as DNA, the CDR3 is TGTGCCAGCAGCCGAGGCAGTCCAGTACTCTCCTACGAGCAGTACTTC. Protein product: CASSRGSPVLSYEQYF.

Concerning this clonotype: This may be a read error, as it is one base from a much larger clone. This chain uses TRBV4-3 with TRBJ2-7; maybe TRBD1 (6 bases). Germline V lookup: CDR1 LGHNA, CDR2 YSLEER. V lost 0 bases to trimming and J lost 2 bases, with 11 bases between them. This CDR3 spans 15 amino acids. CDR3 in DNA: TGCGCCAGCAGCCAAGAAGGGGGTTCGACCTACGAGCAGTACTTC. Protein product: CASSQEGGSTYEQYF.

J is TRBJ2-7 and V is TRBV27, with D perhaps matching TRBD1 (5 bases). Germline-derived CDR1 and CDR2 are MNHEY and SMNVEV (reference sequence). The CDR3 loop spans 15 amino acids. V was clipped by 8 bases and J by 0 bases, with 17 bases between them. DNA for the CDR3: TGTGCCAGCCGCCCCAAGGGGTTTCCCTCCTACGAGCAGTACTTC. This translates into CASRPKGFPSYEQYF.

This clonotype was seen just once. The CDR3 reads CASSGGQGWAYEQYF. The CDR3 DNA reads TGTGCCAGCAGTGGTGGGCAGGGTTGGGCCTACGAGCAGTACTTC. This chain links TRBV2 with TRBJ2-5; tentatively, D is TRBD1 (5 bases). The J call could be wrong; TRBJ2-7 is a better fit for the DNA end. Germline V gene data show CDR1 as SNHLY and CDR2 as FYNNEI. CDR3 length equals 15 residues.

Only a few counts were recorded for this clonotype. This chain uses TRBV3-1 with TRBJ2-5; 7 bases fit TRBD1. Germline CDR1 reads LGHDT; CDR2 reads YNNKEL (reference sequence). The V segment lost 2 bases and the J segment 11 bases; nucleotides outside the gene matches: 11. CDR3 length equals 14 residues. CDR3 residues: CASSQYRDSYEQYF. Written as DNA, the CDR3 is TGTGCCAGCAGCCAATACCGGGACAGCTATGAGCAGTACTTC.

This clonotype was seen just once. The chain recombines TRBV10-3 with TRBJ2-7, with a weak D call TRBD2 (6 bases). In germline, CDR1 is ENHRY, CDR2 SYGVKD. V was shortened by 3 bases and J by 2 bases, with 14 bases between the two germline ends. CDR3 length equals 15 residues. The CDR3 protein is CAISDRGTAAYEQYF. The CDR3 nucleotides read TGTGCCATCAGTGACCGCGGGACCGCTGCCTACGAGCAGTACTTC.

The chain recombines TRBV5-1 with TRBJ1-4, with D perhaps TRBD1 (6 bases). In germline, CDR1 is SGHRS, CDR2 YFSETQ. V was pared by 4 bases and J by 5 bases, with 15 bases between. The length of the CDR3 is 15 residues. The CDR3, as DNA: TGCGCCAGCAGCCCGACTGGGGGGCGCAATGAAAAACTGTTTTTT. Residues: CASSPTGGRNEKLFF.